This is a list of T cell receptor beta chains from one sample in a study of blood T cell repertoires in COVID-19. TCRdb's table, derived via immunoSEQ multiplex PCR, lists solely in-frame clones and lacks some. The sample carries 60,000 to 85,000 clones, under 85% recorded once. Sequencing was carried out using peripheral blood. All receptors derive from a man in his 70s with acute or convalescent COVID-19. The CDR3 runs from the conserved cysteine through the conserved F or W. D genes are given only for firm matches. Clone size, where shown, is once, few, many, or a class for clones that have expanded.

TRBV27	TRBD1	TRBJ2-7	NA	TGTGCCAGCAGGACAGGGGTCCCCACCTACGAGCAGTACTTC	CASRTGVPTYEQYF
TRBV7-3	TRBD2	TRBJ2-7	once	TGTGCCAGCAGCCCCGGGACTAGCGAGCTCTACGAGCAGTACTTC	CASSPGTSELYEQYF
TRBV28	NA	TRBJ1-2	few	TGTGCCAGCATTCAGACAGCCTCCTATGGCTACACCTTC	CASIQTASYGYTF
TRBV18	NA	TRBJ2-7	NA	TGTGCCAGCTCACCACAGGAGCAGGGGAGCGAGCAGTACTTC	CASSPQEQGSEQYF
TRBV10-3	TRBD2	TRBJ2-7	NA	TGTGCCATCAGTGGCCCGGCGGGAGGGGGGGCCTACGAGCAGTACTTC	CAISGPAGGGAYEQYF
TRBV18	NA	TRBJ1-2	NA	TGTGCCAGCTCACTGACGACATCGCCTCAATACACCTTC	CASSLTTSPQYTF
TRBV11-2	TRBD2	TRBJ2-5	few	TGTGCCAGCAGCTCCTCGGGAGCGGGGGGCATGTTTGGAGAGACCCAGTACTTC	CASSSSGAGGMFGETQYF
TRBV14	NA	TRBJ1-4	NA	TGTGCCAGCAGCCAAGGAGTTAATGAAAAACTGTTTTTT	CASSQGVNEKLFF
TRBV4-2	TRBD2	TRBJ2-2	once	TGTGCCAGCAGCCGTCAGCATGCGGGAGGGGGGCTCACCGGGGAGCTGTTTTTT	CASSRQHAGGGLTGELFF
TRBV5-4	NA	TRBJ1-4	NA	TGTGCCAGCAGCTTGGGGGGAGAGCCCAGGCGCGAAAAACTGTTTTTT	CASSLGGEPRREKLFF
TRBV29-1	NA	TRBJ2-3	medium-sized	TGCAGCGTTGAAGATGGTGACTTTAGCACAGATACGCAGTATTTT	CSVEDGDFSTDTQYF
TRBV28	NA	TRBJ1-5	NA	TGTGCCAGCAGTGCACCACAGGGTGGAGATCAGCCCCAGCATTTT	CASSAPQGGDQPQHF